These T cell receptor beta chains were read from a single sample in a study of T cells after yellow fever vaccination. TCRdb redid the calling of the 5' RACE reads with MiXCR, one entry per CDR3 protein. The sample has 200,000 to 300,000 distinct CDR3 sequences, approximately 3.5% seen once. This sample comprised PBMCs, obtained 15 days after the yellow fever booster vaccination. Every receptor here comes from a man in his late teens or twenties who received the YFV17D yellow fever vaccine. Each CDR3 is given with its conserved first and last residue. Fields, in order: clone size, V gene, J gene, D gene, CDR3 protein, CDR3 DNA. A D gene is named only where the DNA matches it firmly. Clone size is given for some rows only: seen once, a few or many times, or a class if the clone is expanded.

size: many; V: TRBV6-2/TRBV6-3; J: TRBJ2-1; D: NA; CDR3: CASSQWGPNEQFF; DNA: TGTGCCAGCAGCCAGTGGGGGCCCAATGAGCAGTTCTTC
size: many; V: TRBV4-2; J: TRBJ1-2; D: NA; CDR3: CASRAGPVLYGYTF; DNA: TGTGCCAGCAGAGCCGGACCGGTACTCTATGGCTACACCTTC
size: NA; V: TRBV5-6; J: TRBJ1-3; D: NA; CDR3: CASSFTTENTIYF; DNA: TGTGCCAGCAGCTTCACGACAGAGAACACCATATATTTT
size: many; V: TRBV5-1; J: TRBJ2-3; D: NA; CDR3: CASSPGTLFTDTQYF; DNA: TGCGCCAGCAGCCCAGGGACACTTTTCACAGATACGCAGTATTTT
size: many; V: TRBV7-9; J: TRBJ2-5; D: NA; CDR3: CASSLDGHQGTQYF; DNA: TGTGCCAGCAGCTTAGACGGCCACCAAGGGACCCAGTACTTC
size: many; V: TRBV12-3/TRBV12-4; J: TRBJ2-7; D: TRBD1; CDR3: CASSFGQGKYF; DNA: TGTGCCAGCAGTTTCGGACAGGGCAAGTACTTC
size: many; V: TRBV15; J: TRBJ2-7; D: TRBD1; CDR3: CATTLELGTDYEQYF; DNA: TGTGCCACCACCTTAGAGCTAGGGACAGACTACGAGCAGTACTTC
size: many; V: TRBV4-2; J: TRBJ1-5; D: TRBD1; CDR3: CASSQDTGGNQPQHF; DNA: TGTGCCAGCAGCCAGGATACAGGGGGCAATCAGCCCCAGCATTTT
size: NA; V: TRBV12-3/TRBV12-4; J: TRBJ2-5; D: NA; CDR3: CASNLRGSEETQYF; DNA: TGTGCCAGCAATCTCCGGGGGAGCGAGGAGACCCAGTACTTC
size: few; V: TRBV4-3; J: TRBJ1-6; D: TRBD1; CDR3: CASSQAQGGNSPLHF; DNA: TGCGCCAGCAGCCAAGCACAGGGGGGGAATTCACCCCTCCACTTT